The rows below give T cell receptor beta chains drawn from one sample of a study of blood T cell repertoires in COVID-19. Generated by immunoSEQ multiplex PCR, the TCRdb table keeps only in-frame clones and is missing some. The data contain roughly 40,000 clones, roughly 84% of them seen just once; the ten biggest clones take up roughly three fifths. Sample: peripheral blood. These receptors all come from a man between 65 and 85 years old with acute or convalescent COVID-19. The CDR3 runs from the conserved cysteine through the conserved F or W. The D gene is left open where the match is weak. Clone size is stated in some rows and not others, as once, few, many or a class when expanded.

clone size: NA
CDR3 length: 12
D gene: NA
J gene: TRBJ2-6
V gene: TRBV6-2/TRBV6-3
CDR3 protein: CASSSGANVLTF
CDR3 DNA: TGTGCCAGCAGTTCAGGGGCCAACGTCCTGACTTTC

clone size: NA
CDR3 length: 17
D gene: TRBD1
J gene: TRBJ2-1
V gene: TRBV9
CDR3 protein: CASSASPGQGSYNEQFF
CDR3 DNA: TGTGCCAGCAGCGCCTCCCCGGGACAGGGTTCCTACAATGAGCAGTTCTTC

clone size: NA
CDR3 length: 15
D gene: NA
J gene: TRBJ2-7
V gene: TRBV3-1/TRBV3-2
CDR3 protein: CASSQFAKSLREQYF
CDR3 DNA: TGTGCCAGCAGCCAATTCGCTAAGAGCCTGAGGGAGCAGTACTTC

clone size: once
CDR3 length: 13
D gene: NA
J gene: TRBJ2-7
V gene: TRBV28
CDR3 protein: CASSQPATEEQYF
CDR3 DNA: TGTGCCAGCAGTCAACCCGCGACAGAGGAGCAGTACTTC

clone size: NA
CDR3 length: 15
D gene: TRBD2
J gene: TRBJ2-5
V gene: TRBV5-5
CDR3 protein: CASSSALAGGETQYF
CDR3 DNA: TGTGCCAGCAGCTCTGCCCTAGCGGGTGGGGAGACCCAGTACTTC

clone size: NA
CDR3 length: 14
D gene: TRBD1
J gene: TRBJ1-1
V gene: TRBV3-1/TRBV3-2
CDR3 protein: CASSLRTGGTEAFF
CDR3 DNA: TGTGCCAGCAGCCTCCGGACAGGGGGAACTGAAGCTTTCTTT

clone size: NA
CDR3 length: 14
D gene: TRBD1
J gene: TRBJ1-2
V gene: TRBV18
CDR3 protein: CASAPGTGSYGYTF
CDR3 DNA: TGTGCCAGCGCGCCCGGGACAGGGAGTTATGGCTACACCTTC

clone size: NA
CDR3 length: 15
D gene: NA
J gene: TRBJ2-7
V gene: TRBV4-1
CDR3 protein: CASSQEVAGSYEQYF
CDR3 DNA: TGCGCCAGCAGCCAAGAGGTTGCGGGGAGCTACGAGCAGTACTTC

clone size: NA
CDR3 length: 13
D gene: NA
J gene: TRBJ1-4
V gene: TRBV7-6
CDR3 protein: CASSLLENEKLFF
CDR3 DNA: TGTGCCAGCAGCTTATTAGAAAATGAAAAACTGTTTTTT

clone size: NA
CDR3 length: 12
D gene: NA
J gene: TRBJ1-5
V gene: TRBV6-2/TRBV6-3
CDR3 protein: CASSYRNQPQHF
CDR3 DNA: TGTGCCAGCAGTTACCGGAATCAGCCCCAGCATTTT

clone size: NA
CDR3 length: 15
D gene: TRBD2
J gene: TRBJ2-1
V gene: TRBV7-3
CDR3 protein: CASSAQGREGVEQFF
CDR3 DNA: TGTGCCAGCAGCGCCCAGGGGCGGGAGGGCGTTGAGCAGTTCTTC

clone size: NA
CDR3 length: 12
D gene: TRBD1
J gene: TRBJ1-4
V gene: TRBV29-1
CDR3 protein: CSVDRGEEKLFF
CDR3 DNA: TGCAGCGTGGACAGGGGTGAGGAAAAACTGTTTTTT

clone size: NA
CDR3 length: 17
D gene: TRBD2
J gene: TRBJ2-1
V gene: TRBV5-1
CDR3 protein: CASNQFSTSGSYNEQFF
CDR3 DNA: TGCGCCAGCAACCAGTTCTCGACTAGCGGTTCCTACAATGAGCAGTTCTTC

clone size: NA
CDR3 length: 15
D gene: NA
J gene: TRBJ1-3
V gene: TRBV18
CDR3 protein: CASSQQSSSGNTIYF
CDR3 DNA: TGTGCCAGCTCACAACAGTCGAGCTCTGGAAACACCATATATTTT

clone size: few
CDR3 length: 13
D gene: NA
J gene: TRBJ1-2
V gene: TRBV30
CDR3 protein: CASTGSSRYGYTF
CDR3 DNA: TGTGCCAGCACGGGGTCTTCCCGCTATGGCTACACCTTC

clone size: once
CDR3 length: 15
D gene: TRBD2
J gene: TRBJ2-1
V gene: TRBV6-5
CDR3 protein: CASTPTSGDYNEQFF
CDR3 DNA: TGTGCCAGCACACCGACTAGCGGGGACTACAATGAGCAGTTCTTC

clone size: few
CDR3 length: 15
D gene: NA
J gene: TRBJ2-7
V gene: TRBV30
CDR3 protein: CAWSTRQAVTGEQYF
CDR3 DNA: TGTGCCTGGAGTACTAGACAGGCGGTAACGGGGGAGCAGTACTTC